This is a list of T cell receptor beta chains from one sample in a study of cytomegalovirus exposure and HLA in healthy donors. The table came from immunoSEQ multiplex PCR; TCRdb's copy has only in-frame clones and leaves some out. The top ten clones hold about 1.2% of a sample with 80,000 to 130,000 clones, around 83% of them seen once. The sequenced sample consisted of PBMCs. These TCRs come from a woman aged 18-35 years in good health and CMV-seronegative. CDR3s leave out the opening cysteine and the closing phenylalanine or tryptophan.

V	J	CDR3
TRBV27	TRBJ2-7	ASSFDPGTARYEQY
TRBV29-1	TRBJ2-3	SHGGRFVTDTQY
TRBV18	TRBJ2-3	ASSAGGTDTQY
TRBV5-6	TRBJ2-7	ASSLGTPSYEQY
TRBV7-7	TRBJ2-5	ASSLGLADQETQY
TRBV7-2	TRBJ2-2	ASSRGVTGELF
TRBV5-6	TRBJ1-3	ASTREGFSGNTIY
TRBV15	TRBJ1-4	ATSRDVEANEKLF
TRBV7-9	TRBJ2-3	ASSFDPSSGGTDTQY
TRBV21-1	TRBJ1-5	ASSKAPGGGYSNQPQH
TRBV6-1	TRBJ1-4	ASSYGRGEKLF
TRBV9	TRBJ1-4	ASSAVVGGNEKLF
TRBV7-2	TRBJ1-5	ASSPSYNQPQH
TRBV11-1	TRBJ2-7	ASSLGVGGSSYEQY
TRBV6-6	NA	ASSYRGPSYEQY
TRBV4-1	TRBJ1-4	ASSQRQTTNEKLF
TRBV5-1	TRBJ1-1	ASSFEWGAEAF
TRBV7-9	TRBJ2-1	ASSSLEGRDEQF
TRBV6-6	TRBJ2-7	ASSPTDRGSYEQY
TRBV5-1	TRBJ1-5	ASGTGLDQPQH
TRBV9	TRBJ2-5	ASSRASPEETQY
TRBV5-8	TRBJ2-7	ASRGRRGHYEQY
TRBV5-1	TRBJ2-5	ASSTSGGRWETQY
TRBV4-3	NA	ASSQDGGTEQY
TRBV27	TRBJ2-3	ASSLLHRDRGTDTQY
TRBV23-1	TRBJ2-7	ASVQGYEQY
TRBV27	TRBJ1-5	ASRRAGRSNQPQH
TRBV7-9	TRBJ1-1	SSSLGAAFEAF
TRBV10-3	TRBJ1-2	AISETTVRYGYT
TRBV19	TRBJ1-2	ASSILDVQINYGYT
TRBV30	TRBJ2-7	AWSGGQVLHEQY
TRBV7-2	TRBJ2-1	ASSIGTSGNNEQF
TRBV4-3	TRBJ1-6	ASSQGSSFSPLH
TRBV5-1	TRBJ2-2	ASSLASGAGELF
TRBV28	TRBJ2-1	ASSMTSGGYNEQF
TRBV19	TRBJ2-1	ASSGWTSLSPEQF
TRBV19	TRBJ2-1	ASSITQGGNADYNEQF
TRBV7-9	TRBJ1-4	SCRGGTNEKLF
TRBV30	TRBJ2-7	AGESSYEQY
TRBV13	TRBJ2-5	ASSVGLAGARFSQY
TRBV9	TRBJ2-3	ASSVLLSGSATDTQY
TRBV4-3	TRBJ2-1	ASSQDQGGNEQF
TRBV10-3	TRBJ2-2	AISDPGLAANTGELF